Sequencing of this T cell receptor beta chain was carried out in a study of blood T cells in healthy people across ages. Whole-study findings and limits: Diversity figures derived from one million T cells were judged to underestimate the true value.

About this clonotype itself: Antigen: not known.

Through a sample-barcoded 5' primer and a J-beta primer mix, a second PCR was run for roughly 6 to 11 cycles. TCRdb passed the 5' RACE reads through MiXCR, listing each CDR3 protein once. The repertoire holds some 1.1 million distinct CDR3 sequences, with more than 30% as singletons. Per the germline V gene, CDR1 is DFQATT and CDR2 is SNEGSKA (reference sequence). V was pared by 1 base and J by 0 bases, with 17 bases between. The CDR3 extends over 17 amino acids. The sample comprised blood. This sequence was found in a man between 18 and 29 years old in good health. The rearrangement joins TRBV20-1 to TRBJ2-3; tentatively, D is TRBD2 (6 bases). This CDR3 reads CSARGLGTRQSTDTQYF. DNA for the CDR3: TGCAGTGCTAGAGGTCTCGGGACTCGCCAAAGCACAGATACGCAGTATTTT.